Sequencing of this T cell receptor beta chain was carried out in a study of glioma-infiltrating T cells after dendritic cell vaccination. Per the germline V gene, CDR1 is SGDLS and CDR2 is YYNGEE. Losses at the gene ends were 4 bases for V and 6 bases for J; bases not matched to a gene: 4. This CDR3 contains 13 residues. Time point reported: after dendritic cell vaccination, including at tumor progression/relapse. TCRdb's table, derived via immunoSEQ multiplex PCR, lists solely in-frame clones and lacks some. The data hold about 64,000 clones, with about 89% observed a single time. This specimen consisted of blood, obtained after dendritic cell vaccination. The chain employs TRBV9 and TRBJ2-7; 10 bases match TRBD2. The receptor was derived from a human donor with glioblastoma. As DNA, the CDR3 is TGTGCCAGCAGCAGCGGGGGGGCCGCCGAGCAGTACTTC. Translation gives CASSSGGAAEQYF.